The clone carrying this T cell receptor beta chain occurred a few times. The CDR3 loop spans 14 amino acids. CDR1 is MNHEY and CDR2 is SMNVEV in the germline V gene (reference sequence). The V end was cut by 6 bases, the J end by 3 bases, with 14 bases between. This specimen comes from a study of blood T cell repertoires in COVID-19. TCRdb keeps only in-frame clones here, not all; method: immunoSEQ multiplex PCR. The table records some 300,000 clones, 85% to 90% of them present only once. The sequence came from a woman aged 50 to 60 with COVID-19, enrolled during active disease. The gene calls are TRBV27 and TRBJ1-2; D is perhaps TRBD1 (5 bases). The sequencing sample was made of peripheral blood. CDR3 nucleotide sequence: TGTGCCAGCAGGGCATTAGGGGAGGACTATGGCTACACCTTC. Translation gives CASRALGEDYGYTF.